This TCR beta chain emerged from a study of blood T cell repertoires in COVID-19. Germline V gene lookup returns CDR1 SGHVS and CDR2 FNYEAQ. Trimming took 4 bases from V and 4 from J; bases not matched to a gene: 5. The CDR3 spans 14 residues. Source study methods: Amplification of reference gene primers was used by the study to estimate nucleated cell counts. Only in-frame clones appear in the TCRdb table, and some are missing; sequencing was by immunoSEQ multiplex PCR. From that table come the V and J calls and clone size; the DNA was used to work out D and trimming. Of about 200,000 clones listed, 80% to 90% are singletons.

The specimen sequenced was PBMCs or T cells enriched from blood (not recorded which). The chain joins TRBV7-6 to TRBJ2-5; 8 nucleotides match TRBD2. This TCR was sampled from a woman aged 40 to 55 with acute COVID-19. The CDR3 sequence: CASSSGGPVETQYF. CDR3 nucleotide sequence: TGTGCCAGCAGCTCGGGAGGGCCGGTAGAGACCCAGTACTTC.